Listed below are T cell receptor beta chains from one sample, sequenced in a study of blood T cell repertoires in COVID-19. Some clones are missing from TCRdb's copy, which holds only in-frame ones; the method was immunoSEQ multiplex PCR. The sample consists of under 250,000 clones, approximately 83% of them appearing once. What was sequenced was PBMCs or T cells enriched from blood (not recorded which). The source of these receptors is a woman between 40 and 50 years old with acute COVID-19. Each CDR3 is given with its conserved first and last residue. Each record gives: V gene, clone size, J gene, D gene, CDR3 protein, CDR3 DNA. D genes are given only for firm matches. Some rows have no size entry. The others give once, few or many, or a class for an expanded clone.

>TRBV5-5|NA|TRBJ1-1|NA
CASSLGLGFSMNTEAFF
TGTGCCAGCAGCCTTGGATTAGGTTTTAGCATGAACACTGAAGCTTTCTTT
>TRBV10-1|NA|TRBJ1-3|NA
CASNAQGRPGNTIYF
TGCGCCAGCAACGCTCAGGGGAGACCTGGAAACACCATATATTTT
>TRBV5-6|NA|TRBJ1-1|TRBD1
CASSLGDRGTEAFF
TGTGCCAGCAGCTTGGGGGACAGGGGGACTGAAGCTTTCTTT
>TRBV7-2|NA|TRBJ2-3|TRBD2
CASSPLAGVADTQYF
TGTGCCAGCAGCCCGTTAGCGGGGGTGGCAGATACGCAGTATTTT
>TRBV19|NA|TRBJ2-5|TRBD2
CASSFTSGSTETQYF
TGTGCCAGTAGTTTCACTAGCGGGAGCACAGAGACCCAGTACTTC
>TRBV6-5|few|TRBJ2-6|TRBD2
CASSYAGGTGANVLTF
TGTGCCAGCAGTTACGCGGGGGGTACTGGGGCCAACGTCCTGACTTTC
>TRBV11-2|NA|TRBJ1-2|NA
CASSSSYNRSRYGYTF
TGTGCCAGCAGCTCGTCATATAACAGGTCTCGCTATGGCTACACCTTC
>TRBV4-2|NA|TRBJ1-6|TRBD1
CASSPRDRAHSPLHF
TGTGCCAGCAGCCCCCGGGACAGGGCTCATTCACCCCTCCACTTT
>TRBV28|once|TRBJ2-7|NA
CASSLGGTSYEQYF
TGTGCCAGCAGTTTAGGCGGGACGTCCTACGAGCAGTACTTC
>TRBV5-8|few|TRBJ1-2|NA
CASSKTGLSANGYTF
TGTGCCAGCAGTAAGACCGGGTTATCGGCCAATGGCTACACCTTC
>TRBV18|NA|TRBJ1-3|NA
CASSFSPTGDFSGNTIYF
TGTGCCAGCTCATTCTCCCCGACAGGAGACTTCTCTGGAAACACCATATATTTT
>TRBV7-2|NA|TRBJ2-1|NA
CASSPRQGRGGYNEQFF
TGTGCCAGCAGCCCTCGACAGGGGAGGGGAGGATACAATGAGCAGTTCTTC
>TRBV15|NA|TRBJ1-1|TRBD1
CATSAYRGRGAFF
TGTGCCACCAGCGCGTACAGGGGGCGCGGAGCTTTCTTT
>TRBV4-1|NA|TRBJ1-6|NA
CASSQVFGDSNSPLHF
TGCGCCAGCAGCCAAGTGTTCGGTGACAGCAATTCACCCCTCCACTTT
>TRBV10-3|NA|TRBJ2-3|NA
CAIRRGTDTQYF
TGTGCCATCAGGCGGGGCACAGATACGCAGTATTTT
>TRBV13|NA|TRBJ2-3|NA
CASNIGVSDTQYF
TGTGCCAGCAACATCGGAGTGTCGGATACGCAGTATTTT
>TRBV3-1/TRBV3-2|NA|TRBJ2-1|TRBD1
CASSPRPDRASYNEGQFF
TGTGCCAGCAGCCCTAGACCGGACAGGGCTTCCTACAATGAGGGCCAGTTCTTC
>TRBV7-6|once|TRBJ2-7|NA
CASSLGVTRASISYEQYF
TGTGCCAGCAGCTTAGGGGTAACTAGAGCGTCTATCTCCTACGAGCAGTACTTC
>TRBV19|NA|TRBJ2-7|TRBD2
CACRTSGGEQYF
TGTGCCTGCCGGACTAGCGGGGGCGAGCAGTACTTC
>TRBV7-9|NA|TRBJ1-1|NA
CASTPQGSAFF
TGTGCCAGCACGCCTCAGGGATCAGCTTTCTTT
>TRBV15|NA|TRBJ1-2|NA
CATSRSVSVAEGYTF
TGTGCCACCAGCAGGTCAGTTTCTGTTGCAGAAGGCTACACCTTC
>TRBV11-2|NA|TRBJ2-3|NA
CASSLILATDTQYF
TGTGCCAGCAGCTTAATTTTAGCGACAGATACGCAGTATTTT
>TRBV29-1|NA|TRBJ1-1|NA
CSVGLRGAEAFF
TGCAGCGTTGGGCTACGCGGTGCTGAAGCTTTCTTT